This T cell receptor (beta chain) was profiled in a study of blood T cell repertoires in COVID-19. Clones were sequenced by immunoSEQ multiplex PCR, and TCRdb holds only the in-frame ones, with some missing. The sample shows around 300,000 clones, just under 90% of them seen only once. Enrollees, roughly 18 to 89 years old, lived in 24 US areas. Cohort placement rested on clinical history that participants reported themselves. This receptor was identified in a woman in her sixties who had recovered from COVID-19. Sequencing was performed on PBMCs or T cells enriched from blood (not recorded which).

The CDR3 DNA reads as TGTGCCACCAGTGATCCGACCGGGACAGCCTATGGCTACACCTTC. This translates into CATSDPTGTAYGYTF. V gene TRBV24-1 combines with J gene TRBJ1-2; 7 nucleotides agree with TRBD1. Trimming took 3 bases from V and 4 from J; bases not matched to a gene: 7. The CDR3 covers 15 residues. Germline V gene data show CDR1 as KGHDR and CDR2 as SFDVKD.